Listed below are T cell receptor beta chains from one sample, sequenced in a study of T cells in Graves' hyperthyroidism and ophthalmopathy. TCRdb analysed the multiplex PCR reads with MiXCR anew, one entry per CDR3 protein. The data show about 320,000 distinct CDR3 sequences, roughly 17% seen once. Sequenced sample: blood. These receptor sequences come from a man aged 25-45 years with Graves' hyperthyroidism. CDR3s include the opening cysteine and the closing phenylalanine or tryptophan. D genes are given only for firm matches. Clone size is not always given. Where it is, it says once, few, many or a class for expanded clones.

V gene	D gene	J gene	clone size	CDR3 DNA	CDR3 protein
TRBV5-8	-	TRBJ2-5	-	TGTGCCAGCAGCTTGTGGGGGGAGACCCAGTACTTC	CASSLWGETQYF
TRBV30	-	TRBJ2-6	many	TGTGCCTGGAGTTCATCGAGGGGGGCCAACGTCCTGACTTTC	CAWSSSRGANVLTF
TRBV20-1	-	TRBJ2-7	-	TGCAGTGCTAGAGATGCACCTAGACTCGAGCAGTACTTC	CSARDAPRLEQYF
TRBV5-1	-	TRBJ2-3	few	TGCGCCAGCAGCTTGCTGAGCACAGATACGCAGTATTTT	CASSLLSTDTQYF
TRBV5-1	-	TRBJ2-2	few	TGCGCCAGCAGCACGGACGCGTATATCACCGGGGAGCTGTTTTTT	CASSTDAYITGELFF
TRBV20-1	-	TRBJ1-3	-	TGCAGTGCTAGAGGGGTGGGACACTCTGGAAACACCATATATTTT	CSARGVGHSGNTIYF
TRBV2	-	TRBJ1-5	-	TGTGCCAGCAGTGGCAGGTCGCACAATCAGCCCCAGCATTTT	CASSGRSHNQPQHF
TRBV27	-	TRBJ2-5	few	TGTGCCAGCAGCCCTGGGATCGGGGGGACCCAGTACTTC	CASSPGIGGTQYF
TRBV20-1	-	TRBJ2-3	many	TGCAGTGCTAGAGAGGGGCCACCCACAGATACGCAGTATTTT	CSAREGPPTDTQYF
TRBV28	-	TRBJ2-4	many	TGTGCCAGCAGTCCCCCCCCGCTGGCCAAAAACATTCAGTACTTC	CASSPPPLAKNIQYF
TRBV20-1	TRBD1	TRBJ2-7	many	TGCAGTGGGGACACAGGGGTGGACTACGAGCAGTACTTC	CSGDTGVDYEQYF
TRBV12-3/TRBV12-4	TRBD2	TRBJ2-1	many	TGTGCCAGCAGTTTATTCGCTAGCGGGGCCGAGCAGTTCTTC	CASSLFASGAEQFF
TRBV5-6	-	TRBJ2-4	few	TGTGCCAGCAGCTTGACGGCTGGAGCCAAAAACATTCAGTACTTC	CASSLTAGAKNIQYF
TRBV28	-	TRBJ2-1	many	TGTGCCAGCAGTTCCACAGGGTATGAGCAGTTCTTC	CASSSTGYEQFF
TRBV20-1	-	TRBJ1-5	-	TGCAGTGCTAGGTGGGGGATTGGCAATCAGCCCCAGCATTTT	CSARWGIGNQPQHF
TRBV4-1	TRBD2	TRBJ2-1	many	TGCGCCAGCAGCCGGCAACTAGCGGGAGGGTGGCAGTTCTTC	CASSRQLAGGWQFF
TRBV6-1	-	TRBJ2-1	many	TGTGCCAGCAGGGCCGGGGGAGCTTTCTACAATGAGCAGTTCTTC	CASRAGGAFYNEQFF
TRBV12-3/TRBV12-4	-	TRBJ2-1	many	TGTGCCAGCAGTTTTTCCAGTAATGAGCAGTTCTTC	CASSFSSNEQFF
TRBV11-2	-	TRBJ2-1	many	TGTGCCAGCAGGATGAGGGCGGATGAGCAGTTCTTC	CASRMRADEQFF
TRBV6-2/TRBV6-3	-	TRBJ2-2	many	TGTGCCACCTTCTGGGATTTGCCAGCCGGGGAGCTGTTTTTT	CATFWDLPAGELFF
TRBV20-1	TRBD1	TRBJ1-5	many	TGCAGTGCTCCGACAGGGGGCGCGGGTCAGCCCCAGCATTTT	CSAPTGGAGQPQHF
TRBV3-1	-	TRBJ2-1	few	TGTGCCAGCAGCCAAGACGTGTCCGGGGCCCGCTACAATGAGCAGTTCTTC	CASSQDVSGARYNEQFF
TRBV12-3/TRBV12-4	-	TRBJ2-2	many	TGTGCCAGCAGAACGGACGTGACCCCGGGGGAGCTGTTTTTT	CASRTDVTPGELFF
TRBV12-3/TRBV12-4	-	TRBJ2-7	-	TGTGCCAGCAGTCCCGGATGGAAAGCACCCTCCTACGAGCAGTACTTC	CASSPGWKAPSYEQYF
TRBV3-1	TRBD1	TRBJ2-7	many	TGTGCCAGCAGCCATGAGGACAGGGGAGACGAGCAGTACTTC	CASSHEDRGDEQYF
TRBV24-1	-	TRBJ1-1	many	TGTGCCACCAGTGACTATGGACAGAACACTGAAGCTTTCTTT	CATSDYGQNTEAFF
TRBV20-1	-	TRBJ2-7	many	TGCAGTGCTAGAACCGGAGGACTGGGAGAGCAGTACTTC	CSARTGGLGEQYF
TRBV27	-	TRBJ1-5	many	TGTGCCAGCTGCGTGTCCTATGGGCAGCCCCAGCATTTT	CASCVSYGQPQHF
TRBV19	-	TRBJ1-5	-	TGTGCCAGTAGTATAGGGCGCGGCCCGAAACAGCCCCAGCATTTT	CASSIGRGPKQPQHF
TRBV5-1	TRBD2	TRBJ2-2	many	TGCGCCAGCAGCTTGCAGACTAGCGGGATGAACACCGGGGAGCTGTTTTTT	CASSLQTSGMNTGELFF
TRBV27	TRBD1	TRBJ2-2	many	TGTGCCAGCAGTTTCTTAGGGACAGGGGTCCTCACCGGGGAGCTGTTTTTT	CASSFLGTGVLTGELFF
TRBV13	-	TRBJ1-1	-	TGTGCCAGCAGCCCAGAGGGGGACTTAGAGACTGAAGCTTTCTTT	CASSPEGDLETEAFF
TRBV6-2/TRBV6-3	-	TRBJ2-7	many	TGTGCCAGCAGTACCCTCCAAGTCACCGAGCAGTACTTC	CASSTLQVTEQYF
TRBV15	TRBD2	TRBJ2-1	-	TGTGCCACCAGCAGCGGGACTAGCGGACACAATGAGCAGTTCTTC	CATSSGTSGHNEQFF
TRBV28	-	TRBJ2-5	many	TGTGCCAGCACCCCGGGATTTCAAGAGACCCAGTACTTC	CASTPGFQETQYF
TRBV18	-	TRBJ2-1	many	TGTGCCAGCTCACGTATTAGGACCAATGAGCAGTTCTTC	CASSRIRTNEQFF
TRBV18	-	TRBJ2-3	many	TGTGCCAGCTCACCACTTGGTAATCTGGGCACAGATACGCAGTATTTT	CASSPLGNLGTDTQYF
TRBV28	TRBD1	TRBJ1-2	few	TGTGCCAGCAGTTTGGGACAGGATTGGATTGGCTACACCTTC	CASSLGQDWIGYTF
TRBV5-5	TRBD2	TRBJ2-3	many	TGTGCCAGCAGCCCCGAGCGGGAGGGTTTCACAGATACGCAGTATTTT	CASSPEREGFTDTQYF
TRBV19	-	TRBJ1-1	many	TGTGCCAGTATTTTTGGGAACACTGAAGCTTTCTTT	CASIFGNTEAFF
TRBV28	TRBD2	TRBJ2-7	-	TGTGCCAGCAGTACCTCGGGACTAGCGGGAGGGCAGTACGAGCAGTACTTC	CASSTSGLAGGQYEQYF
TRBV28	TRBD1	TRBJ2-1	many	TGTGCCAGCAGGCCTGACAGGGGGAATTACAATGAGCAGTTCTTC	CASRPDRGNYNEQFF
TRBV3-1	-	TRBJ1-2	few	TGTGCCAGCAGCCAAAAAGCCAGGGGCTATGGCTACACCTTC	CASSQKARGYGYTF
TRBV7-9	TRBD2	TRBJ2-3	-	TGTGCCAGCAGCTCTAGCGGGATAAGCACAGATACGCAGTATTTT	CASSSSGISTDTQYF
TRBV7-9	TRBD2	TRBJ2-7	few	TGTGCCAGCAGCTTGACCAGAGCGGGACGGCGAAACTACGAGCAGTACTTC	CASSLTRAGRRNYEQYF
TRBV12-3/TRBV12-4	-	TRBJ1-5	many	TGTGCCAGCAGCCCCGGGGTCAATCAGCCCCAGCATTTT	CASSPGVNQPQHF
TRBV11-1	-	TRBJ1-1	many	TGTGCCAGCACCGCAGGTAACACTGAAGCTTTCTTT	CASTAGNTEAFF
TRBV10-2	-	TRBJ2-7	few	TGCGCCAGCAGTGAAGTCTCGACTATATCCTACGAGCAGTACTTC	CASSEVSTISYEQYF
TRBV3-1	-	TRBJ2-7	-	TGTGCCAGCAGCCAAGATGGACAGTGGGGATCCTACGAGCAGTACTTC	CASSQDGQWGSYEQYF